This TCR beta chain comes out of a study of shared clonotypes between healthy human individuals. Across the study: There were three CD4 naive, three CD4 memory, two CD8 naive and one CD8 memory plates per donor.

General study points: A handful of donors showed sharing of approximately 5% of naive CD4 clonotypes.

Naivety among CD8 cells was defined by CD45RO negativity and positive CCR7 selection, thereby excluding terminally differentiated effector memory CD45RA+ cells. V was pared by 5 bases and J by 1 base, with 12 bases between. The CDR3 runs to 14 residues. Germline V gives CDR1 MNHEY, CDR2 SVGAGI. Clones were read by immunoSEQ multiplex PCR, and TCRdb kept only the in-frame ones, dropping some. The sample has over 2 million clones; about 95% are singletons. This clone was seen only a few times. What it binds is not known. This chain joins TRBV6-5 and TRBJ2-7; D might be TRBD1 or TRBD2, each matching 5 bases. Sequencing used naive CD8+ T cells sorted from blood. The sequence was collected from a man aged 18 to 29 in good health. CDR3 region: CASSKVGESYEQYF. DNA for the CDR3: TGTGCCAGCAGTAAGGTGGGGGAATCCTACGAGCAGTACTTC.